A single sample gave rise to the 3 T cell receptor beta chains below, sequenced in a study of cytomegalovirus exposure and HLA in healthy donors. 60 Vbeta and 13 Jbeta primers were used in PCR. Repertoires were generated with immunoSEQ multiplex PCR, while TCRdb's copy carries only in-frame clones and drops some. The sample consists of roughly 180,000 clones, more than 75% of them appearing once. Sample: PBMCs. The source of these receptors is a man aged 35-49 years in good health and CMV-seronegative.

The CDR3 DNA reads as TGTGCCAGCAGGGGAGGAGGTGGCTCCTACAATGAGCAGTTCTTC. Translating gives CASRGGGGSYNEQFF. The chain links TRBV27 to TRBJ2-1, with D maybe TRBD2 (6 bases). There are 15 residues in the CDR3. Germline V gives CDR1 MNHEY, CDR2 SMNVEV (reference sequence). The V gene lost 6 bases and the J gene lost 0 bases, with 12 bases spanning the gap.

CDR3 DNA sequence: TGTGCCAGCAGTGACGGGATTGCGTACGAGCAGTACTTC. Translation gives CASSDGIAYEQYF. The V and J genes are TRBV2 and TRBJ2-7, with D perhaps TRBD2 (5 bases). The germline CDR1 and CDR2 sequences are SNHLY and FYNNEI. CDR3 length equals 13 residues. V was pared by 3 bases and J by 4 bases, with 10 bases between.

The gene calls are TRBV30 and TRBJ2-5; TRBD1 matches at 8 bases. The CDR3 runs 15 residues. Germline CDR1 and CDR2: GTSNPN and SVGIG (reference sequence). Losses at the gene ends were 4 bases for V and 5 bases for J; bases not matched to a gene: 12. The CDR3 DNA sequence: TGTGCCTGGAAAGCCCACAGGGGGACGGGGGAGACCCAGTACTTC. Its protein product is CAWKAHRGTGETQYF. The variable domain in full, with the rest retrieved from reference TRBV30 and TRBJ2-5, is SQTIHQWPATLVQPVGSPLSLECTVEGTSNPNLYWYRQAAGRGLQLLFYSVGIGQISSEVPQNLSASRPQDRQFILSSKKLLLSDSGFYLCAWKAHRGTGETQYFGPGTRLLVL.